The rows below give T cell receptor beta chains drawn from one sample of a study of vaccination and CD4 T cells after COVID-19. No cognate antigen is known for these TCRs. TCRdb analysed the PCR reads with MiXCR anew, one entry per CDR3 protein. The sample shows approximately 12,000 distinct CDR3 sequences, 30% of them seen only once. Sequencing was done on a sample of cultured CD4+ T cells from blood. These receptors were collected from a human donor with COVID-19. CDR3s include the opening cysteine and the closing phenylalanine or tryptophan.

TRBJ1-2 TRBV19 CASSKPGEVNYGYTF
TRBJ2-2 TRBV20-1 CSAREGLADTGELFF
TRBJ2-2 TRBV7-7 CASSRTGSRGELFF
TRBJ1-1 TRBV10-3 CAISEPQRNTEAFF
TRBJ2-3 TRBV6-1 CASSTGLMGTDTQYF
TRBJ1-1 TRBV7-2 CASSPQIGRSTEAFF
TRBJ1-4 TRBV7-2 CASSPHGQPRFLFF
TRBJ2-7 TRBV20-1 CSATTPGSGGDEQYF
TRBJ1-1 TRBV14 CASSQENLWVTEAFF
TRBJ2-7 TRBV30 CAWTLDTNEQYF
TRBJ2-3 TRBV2 CASSESSWGTQYF
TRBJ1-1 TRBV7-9 CASSLAGQGGTTEAFF
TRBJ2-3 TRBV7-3 CASSSLGGGLADTQYF
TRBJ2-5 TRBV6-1 CASTPKRGAGETQYF
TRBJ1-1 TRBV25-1 CASSDLATEAFF